This TCR beta chain was observed in a study of shared clonotypes between healthy human individuals (dated by TCRdb to between 2020 and 2021). Describing the broader study: Three men and two women, aged 18 to 49 years, made up the cohort. Per donor, three plates each were used for CD4 naive and CD4 memory, two for CD8 naive, and one for CD8 memory. Blood TCR repertoires of roughly five healthy adults were deeply sequenced to estimate repertoire size and the extent of clonotype sharing between individuals. Libraries were prepared and TCR repertoires were sequenced by different laboratories using diverse techniques, in order to increase sequencing depth and limit assay-specific biases. Between about 0.85 and 9.5 billion PBMCs per donor were obtained by leukapheresis. Summary of the overall study and its limitations: Sampling was restricted to blood, and TCR repertoires in tissues likely differ from the TCR repertoires found in blood. Even with the large sequencing depth, rarefaction of the sorted-subset datasets indicated that sequencing was incomplete. Larger estimated clonotype richness was generally found for naive subsets than for memory subsets. Higher generation probabilities were observed for clonotypes shared by all four sorted-subset donors than for non-shared clonotypes. Based on pairwise subsampling, the degree of clonotype sharing among donors was expected to be affected by sequencing depth. Sharing across a handful of donors was observed for about 5% of naive CD4, 3% to 3.5% of naive CD8, about 2.5% of memory CD4, and roughly 0.4% of memory CD8 clonotypes. Because the study included only a small number of donors, the genetic and exposure-history diversity represented was limited.

Using the deep immunoSEQ assay, multiplex PCR amplified TCR CDR3 regions from genomic DNA. Genomic DNA extracted from each cell subset was distributed evenly over all wells of several immunoSEQ 96-well plates, and each plate served as one replicate. For sorted subsets, about 220 ng of genomic DNA, equivalent to 25,000 to 35,000 T cell genomes, went into each replicate PCR. Purified libraries were measured with a Qubit 3.0 fluorometer, size-checked on a Bioanalyzer 2100, and measured again with the KAPA Library Quantification kit. Every immunoSEQ 96-well plate was sequenced on a dedicated single-read 150-cycle Illumina NextSeq 550 flow cell. The source study handled its data this way. The immunoSEQ output contained only junctional sequences without quality scores, so filtering could not match that applied to full-length reads. To assign V/J genes and CDR3, sequences were annotated against IMGT germline references using PyIR, a Python wrapper for IgBLAST v1.9. Any read was removed if the V/J assignment was weak (E-value above 1e-6), the CDR3 was missing, or the read contained stop codons, out-of-frame junctions, or ambiguous translated residues. V3J clonotypes were defined as sequences sharing the same inferred V gene, J gene, and CDR3 amino acid sequence. Percentage overlap between repertoires was calculated by dividing the number of shared unique clonotypes by the size of the smaller repertoire. Richness of each repertoire was evaluated using RTK rarefaction, the Chao1 estimator, and Recon v2.1 estimates of unobserved clonotypes. For all TCRbeta clonotypes obtained by the gDNA method from a few donors, generation probabilities were computed with OLGA. In TCRdb, the immuneACCESS table is reduced to in-frame sequences with V and J assigned. These tables do not hold every clone; where another copy was compared, an unresolved V gene accounts for under half, and the others remain unexplained. The D gene and trimming were derived from the DNA, and the V and J assignments and clone size from that table. The sample has a few hundred thousand clones on record, 97% of them singletons. The ten biggest clones cover 0.057% of the sample.

The CDR3 runs 14 residues from the cysteine to the phenylalanine. Only CDR3 DNA is held: 42 bases, read in frame from base 1. CDR1 and CDR2 were assigned from the germline V gene (reference sequence) as LNHDA and SQIVND. The germline ends are 8 bases apart after V is trimmed by 3 bases and J by 0 bases. Donors were healthy HIV-negative adults with no recently reported acute infections or vaccinations. Every donor was a Caucasian adult residing in Nashville, Tennessee, USA. CD4+ T cells were enriched by magnetic negative selection, after which naive cells were positively selected on CD45RA and the negative fraction was taken as the memory subset. After blood collection by leukapheresis, PBMCs were isolated using Ficoll-Histopaque density gradient centrifugation and then cryopreserved in the vapor phase of liquid nitrogen. Analytical flow cytometry was used to check the purity and quantity of each magnetically sorted T cell population. Each sorted fraction had its genomic DNA isolated and then quantified by UV absorbance on a Nanodrop 2000c.

For this clone: Its cognate antigen has yet to be identified. The sample holds no much larger clone one base away, and base qualities are not on file.

The chain couples TRBV19 to TRBJ1-2; no D gene is confidently identified. This TCR came from a woman aged 25 to 45 in good health. The sequencing sample was made of naive CD4+ T cells sorted from blood. Interpreted using the paper, the cell subset or site label stands for: CD45RA+ positively selected. The CDR3 has the sequence CASSIDRSNYGYTF. The nucleotides are TGTGCCAGTAGTATTGACCGATCTAACTATGGCTACACCTTC.